Listed below are T cell receptor beta chains from one sample, sequenced in a study of beta chain features in type 1 diabetes. Method: immunoSEQ multiplex PCR; TCRdb's copy keeps in-frame clones and lacks some. The sample records some 900,000 clones, roughly a sixth being singletons. The sample consisted of naive CD4+ T cells from blood. The receptors were sampled from a woman aged 18-29 years in good health. Each CDR3 is given with its conserved first and last residue. Fields, in order: clone size, J gene, D gene, V gene, CDR3 DNA, CDR3 protein. D genes are given only for firm matches. Size is omitted from some rows. Given values are once, few, many or a class for expanded clones.

>.|TRBJ2-5|.|TRBV28
TGTGCCAGCAGTCCCCCCGCTCGTCATCAGATCTCCGAGACCCAGTACTTC
CASSPPARHQISETQYF
>few|TRBJ1-2|.|TRBV7-9
TGTGCCAGCAGCTTAGGGGGATCTAACTATGGCTACACCTTC
CASSLGGSNYGYTF
>few|TRBJ2-3|TRBD2|TRBV5-6
TGTGCCAGCAGCTTGGCTAGCGGGAGTGATACGCAGTATTTT
CASSLASGSDTQYF
>few|TRBJ2-4|.|TRBV7-2
TGTGCCAGCAGCTTGGTTCCGGGGCTAAACATTCAGTACTTC
CASSLVPGLNIQYF
>few|TRBJ1-2|.|TRBV19
TGTGCCAGTAGTATCTCCCTACCGGGGGCGCAAGGCTACACCTTC
CASSISLPGAQGYTF
>few|TRBJ2-5|.|TRBV6-6
TGTGCCAGCAGTCCGAGAGGTCAGGAGACCCAGTACTTC
CASSPRGQETQYF
>few|TRBJ2-7|TRBD2|TRBV2
TGTGCCAGCAGTCCGACTAGCGGGAGGCCCTACGAGCAGTACTTC
CASSPTSGRPYEQYF
>.|TRBJ1-2|.|TRBV28
TGTGCCAGCACCAGTGTTAACTATGGCTACACCTTC
CASTSVNYGYTF
>few|TRBJ2-5|TRBD2|TRBV11-2
TGTGCCAGCAGCTTGGGACTAGCGCAGAACCAAGAGACCCAGTACTTC
CASSLGLAQNQETQYF
>.|TRBJ2-7|TRBD1|TRBV27
TGTGCCAGCAGTCTCAGGGGGTACGAGCAGTACTTC
CASSLRGYEQYF
>.|TRBJ2-2|.|TRBV5-1
TGCGCCAGCAGCTTGTGGACACCACCCGGGGAGCTGTTTTTT
CASSLWTPPGELFF
>.|TRBJ2-5|.|TRBV19
TGTGCCAGTAGTCCAGCCGGCAGCGGGACAGACCAGTACTTC
CASSPAGSGTDQYF
>few|TRBJ1-4|.|TRBV27
TGTGCCAGCAGTGTAAATACCGGGACTGGCCTTCGGAAACTGTTTTTT
CASSVNTGTGLRKLFF
>.|TRBJ2-1|.|TRBV2
TGTGCCAGCAGTGATAGGAATGAGCAGTTCTTC
CASSDRNEQFF
>.|TRBJ2-7|.|TRBV5-1
TGCGCCAGCAGCCTCCCGAGGACCTACGAGCAGTACTTC
CASSLPRTYEQYF
>few|TRBJ1-1|.|TRBV10-3
TGTGCCATCAGTCCAGTAGGATTTTTTGTGGGTCGGACTGAAGCTTTCTTT
CAISPVGFFVGRTEAFF
>few|TRBJ2-7|.|TRBV9
TGTGCCAGCAGCGTTAGTCCAGGGGTATATCACGAGCAGTACTTC
CASSVSPGVYHEQYF
>.|TRBJ2-7|TRBD2|TRBV5-6
TGTGCCAGCAGCCAAGCGCCGGGACTAGCGGGAGGCTACGAGCAGTACTTC
CASSQAPGLAGGYEQYF
>few|TRBJ2-1|.|TRBV9
TGTGCCAGCAGCGTAGCTCCGGGACACAGCAATGAGCAGTTCTTC
CASSVAPGHSNEQFF
>.|TRBJ1-5|.|TRBV7-9
TGTGCCAGCAGCTTTGGGCTAAATAGCAATCAGCCCCAGCATTTT
CASSFGLNSNQPQHF
>few|TRBJ2-1|.|TRBV5-1
TGCGCCAGCAGCTTGGCAGGTAGCTCCTACAATGAGCAGTTCTTC
CASSLAGSSYNEQFF
>.|TRBJ1-2|TRBD1|TRBV10-3
TGTGCCATCAGTGAGGGGACAGGGGGAAACTATGGCTACACCTTC
CAISEGTGGNYGYTF
>.|TRBJ2-5|TRBD2|TRBV5-4
TGTGCCAGCAGCCATCGGACTAGCGGGATACAAGAGACCCAGTACTTC
CASSHRTSGIQETQYF
>few|TRBJ2-3|.|TRBV29-1
TGCAGCGTTGAAGGATGGAGGGACACCGGCACAGATACGCAGTATTTT
CSVEGWRDTGTDTQYF
>.|TRBJ1-1|TRBD1|TRBV9
TGTGCCAGCAGCGTAGGGGACAGGGGGCATCGAGTCACTGAAGCTTTCTTT
CASSVGDRGHRVTEAFF
>.|TRBJ1-5|.|TRBV6-6
TGTGCCAGCAGCCTTACACAGCAGCCCCAGCATTTT
CASSLTQQPQHF
>.|TRBJ1-1|TRBD1|TRBV10-2
TGCGCCAGCAGTGACCCAACAGGGGGCTACACTGAAGCTTTCTTT
CASSDPTGGYTEAFF
>few|TRBJ2-7|TRBD2|TRBV4-1
TGCGCCAGCAGCCAAGATACTAGCGGGAGGGTATTCTCCTACGAGCAGTACTTC
CASSQDTSGRVFSYEQYF
>.|TRBJ2-1|.|TRBV7-9
TGTGCCAGCAGCTTAGATATTAACAATGAGCAGTTCTTC
CASSLDINNEQFF
>.|TRBJ1-5|.|TRBV18
TGTGCCAGCTCACCACAGGGAGATCAGCCCCAGCATTTT
CASSPQGDQPQHF
>.|TRBJ2-1|.|TRBV6-6
TGTGCCAGCAGTTACTCAGCGAGTTTCTCCTACAATGAGCAGTTCTTC
CASSYSASFSYNEQFF
>.|TRBJ1-5|TRBD1|TRBV18
TGTGCCAGCTCACGTAACCTCGGGACAGGGCTCAATCAGCCCCAGCATTTT
CASSRNLGTGLNQPQHF
>once|TRBJ2-1|.|TRBV18
TGTGCCAGCTCACCATACGGCGGCGGTTTCGGATACAATGAGCAGTTCTTC
CASSPYGGGFGYNEQFF
>few|TRBJ1-2|TRBD1|TRBV10-3
TGTGCCATCAGTGCGACCGGGACAGCCACCTTC
CAISATGTATF
>.|TRBJ2-1|.|TRBV7-9
TGTGCCAGCAGATTTCCCGGCCTCGTAGGGGCGAATGAGCAGTTCTTC
CASRFPGLVGANEQFF
>once|TRBJ2-7|.|TRBV11-2
TGTGCCAGCAGCTTAACGGGGGTCCGAGAGCAGTACTTT
CASSLTGVREQYF
>.|TRBJ2-3|.|TRBV4-3
TGCGCCAGCAGCCAAGGTGCGCGATACACAGATACGCAGTATTTT
CASSQGARYTDTQYF
>.|TRBJ2-1|.|TRBV28
TGTGCCAGCAGTCTCCCTTTCAATGAGCAGTTCTTC
CASSLPFNEQFF
>.|TRBJ1-4|TRBD1|TRBV28
TGTGCCAGCAGTCCCCACGGGACAGGGAATGAAAAACTGTTTTTT
CASSPHGTGNEKLFF
>.|TRBJ2-7|TRBD1|TRBV7-2
TGTGCCAGCAGCTCCCGGCCTCCGGGACAGGGCACGAGGATGGGCGAGCAGTACTTC
CASSSRPPGQGTRMGEQYF
>few|TRBJ2-7|TRBD1|TRBV7-2
TGTGCCAGCAGCTTAGGGACAGGAAGCTCCTACGAGCAGTACTTC
CASSLGTGSSYEQYF
>.|TRBJ1-2|.|TRBV6-1
TGTGCCAGCAGTGAATTCGTCGGCACCCCTGGGGGCTACACCTTC
CASSEFVGTPGGYTF
>.|TRBJ2-3|TRBD1|TRBV11-2
TGTGCCAGCAGCCGAACGGGACAGGATAACACAGATACGCAGTATTTT
CASSRTGQDNTDTQYF
>.|TRBJ2-1|TRBD2|TRBV7-3
TGTGCCAGCAGCTTCTCGCGGACTAGCGGGAGTGATGAGCAGTTCTTC
CASSFSRTSGSDEQFF
>.|TRBJ1-3|TRBD1|TRBV6-8
TGTGCCAGCATCGACAGGGTCTGTGGAAACACCATATATTTT
CASIDRVCGNTIYF
>.|TRBJ2-7|TRBD2|TRBV6-1
TGTGCCAGCCATACAGCGGGAGGCTTTTACGAGCAGTACTTC
CASHTAGGFYEQYF
>few|TRBJ1-5|.|TRBV28
TGTGCCAGCAGTTTAAGACACAACAATCAGCCCCAGCATTTT
CASSLRHNNQPQHF
>.|TRBJ2-1|TRBD2|TRBV28
TGTGCCAGCAGTCTACTAGCGGGCGGCGGGGATGAGCAGTTCTTC
CASSLLAGGGDEQFF
>few|TRBJ2-1|.|TRBV27
TGTGCCAGCAGTCCAAAACCGCCGGGAGCTAGATACAATGAGCAGTTCTTC
CASSPKPPGARYNEQFF
>few|TRBJ2-3|TRBD2|TRBV28
TGTGCCAGCAGTTTCGGATTCGGGAGACTAGCGGGAATTAGCACAGATACGCAGTATTTT
CASSFGFGRLAGISTDTQYF
>few|TRBJ1-2|.|TRBV27
TGTGCCAGCAGTTCAGGACACAAGCGAACCTCGGGTGGCTACACCTTC
CASSSGHKRTSGGYTF
>.|TRBJ2-5|.|TRBV5-1
TGCGCCAGCAGCTTGGCAGGACTTCGCCACGGAGGGACCCAGTACTTC
CASSLAGLRHGGTQYF
>few|TRBJ2-7|.|TRBV6-5
TGTGCCAGCAGGCTTAGCAGGAGCTCCTACGAGCAGTACTTC
CASRLSRSSYEQYF
>once|TRBJ2-4|.|TRBV5-1
TGCGCCAGCAGCTTGTCCCTTGGCTTGAAGAGAGCCAAAAACATTCAGTACTTC
CASSLSLGLKRAKNIQYF
>few|TRBJ2-1|TRBD1|TRBV7-2
TGTGCCAGCAGCTTATTTGGTCCGGGACAGGGAGCCGGTGAGCAGTTCTTC
CASSLFGPGQGAGEQFF